Sequencing of this TCR beta chain was carried out in a study of cytomegalovirus exposure and HLA in healthy donors. Study-level information: Approximately 81% of approximately 400 genotyped donors fell in the Caucasian-associated ancestry cluster.

This CDR3 comprises 15 residues. Between the trimmed V and J ends, which lost 6 bases and 8 bases, there was a span of 19 bases. CDR1 is KGHSH, CDR2 LQKENI, per germline. Study-level points and caveats: With later analysis, a missense DCLRE1C variant became linked to TCR beta V- and J-gene trimming. Previously analyzed data showed that most TCR beta V segments were productive at a frequency of about 87% or about 30%.

In this sample, this clone turned up once. Its antigen is unknown. The PCR employed 60 Vbeta primers together with 13 Jbeta primers. Original data processing: Some 11 million of the 80 million or so unique TCR beta chains counted in a later analysis were shared. The method was immunoSEQ multiplex PCR; TCRdb's version includes in-frame clones alone and lacks a portion of them. V, J and clone size are those of that table, while D and trimming were read from the DNA. In the table there are more than 110,000 clones, approximately 80% of which are singletons. Sequencing input: PBMCs. This chain connects TRBV18 to TRBJ1-4; the D gene is possibly TRBD1 (5 bases). This receptor was taken from a male donor in good health and CMV-seronegative. CDR3 in DNA: TGTGCCAGCTCTCAAGGCCGGACACAAAGGGAAAAACTGTTTTTT. It yields the protein CASSQGRTQREKLFF.